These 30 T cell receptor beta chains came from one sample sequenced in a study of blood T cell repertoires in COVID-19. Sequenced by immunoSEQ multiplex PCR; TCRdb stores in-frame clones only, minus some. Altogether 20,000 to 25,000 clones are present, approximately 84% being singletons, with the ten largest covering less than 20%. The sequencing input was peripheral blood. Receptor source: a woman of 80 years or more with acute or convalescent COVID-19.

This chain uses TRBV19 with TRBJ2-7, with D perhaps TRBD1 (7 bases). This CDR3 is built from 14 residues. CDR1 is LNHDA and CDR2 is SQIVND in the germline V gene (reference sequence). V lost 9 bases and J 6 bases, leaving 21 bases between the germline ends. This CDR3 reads CASGGGGLIGEQYF. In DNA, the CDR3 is TGTGCCAGCGGAGGGGGCGGGCTGATAGGCGAGCAGTACTTC.

The CDR3 here is CASSLGTSGDPDTQYF. For the CDR3, the DNA is TGCGCCAGCAGCTTGGGGACTAGCGGGGACCCAGATACGCAGTATTTT. The genes are TRBV5-1 and TRBJ2-3; 12 positions agree with TRBD2. The CDR3 runs 16 residues. Germline loops: CDR1 SGHRS, CDR2 YFSETQ. With V trimmed by 0 bases and J by 4 bases, 3 bases remained unmatched.

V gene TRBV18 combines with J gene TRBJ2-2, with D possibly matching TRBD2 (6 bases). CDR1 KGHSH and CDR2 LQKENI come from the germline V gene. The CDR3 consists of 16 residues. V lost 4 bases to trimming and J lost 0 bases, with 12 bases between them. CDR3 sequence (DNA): TGTGCCAGCTCACTCGGGACTCTTACGAACACCGGGGAGCTGTTTTTT. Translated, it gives CASSLGTLTNTGELFF.

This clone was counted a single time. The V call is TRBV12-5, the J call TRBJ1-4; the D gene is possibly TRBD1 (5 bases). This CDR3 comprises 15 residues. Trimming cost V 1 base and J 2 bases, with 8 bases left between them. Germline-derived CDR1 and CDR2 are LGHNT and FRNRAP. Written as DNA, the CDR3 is TGTGCTAGTGGTTTGGGGGCAGGGACTAATGAAAAACTGTTTTTT. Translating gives CASGLGAGTNEKLFF.

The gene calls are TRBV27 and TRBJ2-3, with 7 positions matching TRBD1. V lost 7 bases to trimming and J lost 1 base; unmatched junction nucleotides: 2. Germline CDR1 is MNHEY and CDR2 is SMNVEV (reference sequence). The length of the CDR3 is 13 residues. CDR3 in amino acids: CASKDRGTDTQYF. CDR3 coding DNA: TGTGCCAGCAAAGACAGGGGCACAGATACGCAGTATTTT.

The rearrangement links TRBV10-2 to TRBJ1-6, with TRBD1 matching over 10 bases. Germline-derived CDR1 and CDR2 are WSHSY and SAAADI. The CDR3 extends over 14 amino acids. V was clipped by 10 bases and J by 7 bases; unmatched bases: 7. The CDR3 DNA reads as TGCGCCACAGCCCCGGGACAGGGGAATTCACCCCTCCACTTT. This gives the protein CATAPGQGNSPLHF.

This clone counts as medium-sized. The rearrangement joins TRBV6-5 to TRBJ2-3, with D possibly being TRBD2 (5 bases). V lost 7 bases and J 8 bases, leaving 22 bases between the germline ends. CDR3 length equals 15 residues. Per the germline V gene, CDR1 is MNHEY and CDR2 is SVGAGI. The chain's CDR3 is CASNKQLTGTGTQYF. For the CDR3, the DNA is TGTGCCAGCAACAAGCAACTTACGGGAACTGGTACGCAGTATTTT.

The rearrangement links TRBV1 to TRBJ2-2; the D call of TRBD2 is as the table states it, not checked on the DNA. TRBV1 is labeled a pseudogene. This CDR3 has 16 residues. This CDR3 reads CTSSQVGGPWYEELFF. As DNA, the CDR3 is TGCACCAGCAGCCAAGTCGGGGGACCTTGGTACGAGGAGCTGTTTTTT.

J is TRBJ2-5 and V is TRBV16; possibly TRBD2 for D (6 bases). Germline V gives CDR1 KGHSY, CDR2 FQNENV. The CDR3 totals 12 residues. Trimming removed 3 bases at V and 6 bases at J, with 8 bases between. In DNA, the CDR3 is TGTGCCAGCAGCCAGGAGGGGAAGACCCAGTACTTC. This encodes CASSQEGKTQYF.

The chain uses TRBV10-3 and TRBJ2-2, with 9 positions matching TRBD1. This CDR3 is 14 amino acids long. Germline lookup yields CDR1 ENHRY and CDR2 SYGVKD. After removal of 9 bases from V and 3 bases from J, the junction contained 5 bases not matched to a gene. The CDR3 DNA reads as TGTGCCATGAGCCGGGACAGGGACACCGGGGAGCTGTTTTTT. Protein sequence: CAMSRDRDTGELFF.

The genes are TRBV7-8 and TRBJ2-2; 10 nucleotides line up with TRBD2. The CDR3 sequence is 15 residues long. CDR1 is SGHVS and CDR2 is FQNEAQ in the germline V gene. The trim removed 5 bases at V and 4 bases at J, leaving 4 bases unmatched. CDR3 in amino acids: CASSQSGRATGELFF. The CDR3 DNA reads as TGTGCCAGCAGCCAGAGCGGGAGGGCCACCGGGGAGCTGTTTTTT.

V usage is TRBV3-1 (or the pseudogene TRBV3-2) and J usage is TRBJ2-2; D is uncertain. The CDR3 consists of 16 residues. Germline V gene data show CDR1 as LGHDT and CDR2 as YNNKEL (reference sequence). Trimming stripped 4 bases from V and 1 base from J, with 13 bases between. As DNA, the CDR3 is TGTGCCAGCAGCCTAATAGCCGGCCAGAACACCGGGGAGCTGTTTTTT. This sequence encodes CASSLIAGQNTGELFF.

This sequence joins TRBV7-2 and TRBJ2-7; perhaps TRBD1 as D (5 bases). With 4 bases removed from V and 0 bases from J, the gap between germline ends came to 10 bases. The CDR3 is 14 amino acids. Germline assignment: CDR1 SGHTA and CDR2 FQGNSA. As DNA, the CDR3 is TGTGCCAGCAGCTGGGGCGGCAGCTCCTACGAGCAGTACTTC. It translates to CASSWGGSSYEQYF.

CDR3: CASGLARLAGGRYNEQFF. Written as DNA, the CDR3 is TGTGCTAGTGGTTTGGCCAGACTAGCGGGAGGGAGGTACAATGAGCAGTTCTTC. This sequence joins TRBV12-5 and TRBJ2-1, with 14 bases matching TRBD2. This CDR3 contains 18 residues. CDR1 and CDR2 from the germline V gene are LGHNT and FRNRAP. Unmatched junction bases numbered 6, after V lost 1 base and J lost 4 bases.

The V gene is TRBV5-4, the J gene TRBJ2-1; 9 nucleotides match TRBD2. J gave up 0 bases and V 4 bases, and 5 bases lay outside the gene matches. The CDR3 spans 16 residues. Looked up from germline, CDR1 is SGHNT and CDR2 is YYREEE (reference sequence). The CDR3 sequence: CASSISGRGSYNEQFF. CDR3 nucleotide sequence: TGTGCCAGCAGCATTAGCGGGAGAGGCTCCTACAATGAGCAGTTCTTC. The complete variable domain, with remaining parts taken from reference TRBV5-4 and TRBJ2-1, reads ETGVTQSPTHLIKTRGQQVTLRCSSQSGHNTVSWYQQALGQGPQFIFQYYREEENGRGNFPPRFSGLQFPNYSSELNVNALELDDSALYLCASSISGRGSYNEQFFGPGTRLTVL.

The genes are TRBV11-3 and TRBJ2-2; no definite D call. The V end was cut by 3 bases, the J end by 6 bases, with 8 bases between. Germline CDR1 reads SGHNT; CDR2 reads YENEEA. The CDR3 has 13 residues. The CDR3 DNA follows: TGTGCCAGCAGCTTCGACTTTGCCGGGGAGCTGTTTTTT. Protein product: CASSFDFAGELFF.

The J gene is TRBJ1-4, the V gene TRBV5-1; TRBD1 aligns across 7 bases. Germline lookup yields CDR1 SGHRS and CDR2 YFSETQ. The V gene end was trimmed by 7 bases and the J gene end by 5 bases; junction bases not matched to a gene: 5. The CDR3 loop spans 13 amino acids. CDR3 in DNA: TGCGCCAGCCGGGGACAGACAAATGAAAAACTGTTTTTT. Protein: CASRGQTNEKLFF. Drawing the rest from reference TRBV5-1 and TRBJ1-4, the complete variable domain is KAGVTQTPRYLIKTRGQQVTLSCSPISGHRSVSWYQQTPGQGLQFLFEYFSETQRNKGNFPGRFSGRQFSNSRSEMNVSTLELGDSALYLCASRGQTNEKLFFGSGTQLSVL.

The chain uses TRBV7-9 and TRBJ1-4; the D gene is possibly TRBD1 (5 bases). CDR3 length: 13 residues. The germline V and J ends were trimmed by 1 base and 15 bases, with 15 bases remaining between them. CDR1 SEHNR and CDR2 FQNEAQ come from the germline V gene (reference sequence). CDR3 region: CASSLGADKGMFF. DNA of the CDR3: TGTGCCAGCAGCTTAGGCGCGGACAAAGGGATGTTTTTT.

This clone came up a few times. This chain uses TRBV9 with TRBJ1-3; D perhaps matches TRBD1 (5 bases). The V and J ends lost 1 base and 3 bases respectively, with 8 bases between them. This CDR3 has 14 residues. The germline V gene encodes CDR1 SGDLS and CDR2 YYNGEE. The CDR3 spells CASSVQGGGNTIYF. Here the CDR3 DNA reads TGTGCCAGCAGCGTACAGGGAGGTGGAAACACCATATATTTT.

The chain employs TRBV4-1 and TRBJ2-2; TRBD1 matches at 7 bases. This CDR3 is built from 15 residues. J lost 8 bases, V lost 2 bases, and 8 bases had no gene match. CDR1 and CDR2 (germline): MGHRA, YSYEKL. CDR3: CASSQPDRVDGELFF. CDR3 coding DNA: TGCGCCAGCAGCCAACCTGACAGGGTGGATGGGGAGCTGTTTTTT.

The CDR3: CASSSPGTGFYSNQPQHF. The CDR3, as DNA: TGTGCCAGCAGTTCCCCCGGGACAGGGTTTTATAGCAATCAGCCCCAGCATTTT. The chain carries TRBV6-2 or TRBV6-3 and TRBJ1-5; 9 nucleotides line up with TRBD1. CDR1 MNHEY and CDR2 SVGEGT come from the germline V gene. CDR3 size: 18 residues. Losses at the gene ends were 4 bases for V and 0 bases for J; bases not matched to a gene: 10.

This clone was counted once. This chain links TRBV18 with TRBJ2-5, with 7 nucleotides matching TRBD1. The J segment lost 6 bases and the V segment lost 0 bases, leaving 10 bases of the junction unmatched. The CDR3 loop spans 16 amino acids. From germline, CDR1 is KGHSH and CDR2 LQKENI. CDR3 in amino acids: CASSPPSGGGLQTQYF. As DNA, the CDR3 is TGTGCCAGCTCACCACCGTCAGGGGGTGGTCTGCAGACCCAGTACTTC.

The CDR3 DNA is TGTGCCAGCTCTCCCCGAGACAGGGGGCTAGATACGCAGTATTTT. Translation gives CASSPRDRGLDTQYF. The J gene is TRBJ2-3, the V gene TRBV18; 10 bases line up with TRBD1. The ends lost 6 bases at V and 5 bases at J; junction bases unmatched: 8. CDR3 length equals 15 residues. Germline V gene data show CDR1 as KGHSH and CDR2 as LQKENI. Combining the CDR3 with reference TRBV18 and TRBJ2-3 gives the whole variable domain NAGVMQNPRHLVRRRGQEARLRCSPMKGHSHVYWYRQLPEEGLKFMVYLQKENIIDESGMPKERFSAEFPKEGPSILRIQQVVRGDSAAYFCASSPRDRGLDTQYFGPGTRLTVL.

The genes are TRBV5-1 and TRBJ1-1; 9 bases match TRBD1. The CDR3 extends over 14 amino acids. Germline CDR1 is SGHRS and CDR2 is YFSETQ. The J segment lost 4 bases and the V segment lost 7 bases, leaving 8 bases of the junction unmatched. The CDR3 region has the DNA TGCGCCAGCGGGACAGGGACGGCTGGCACTGAAGCTTTCTTT. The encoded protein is CASGTGTAGTEAFF.

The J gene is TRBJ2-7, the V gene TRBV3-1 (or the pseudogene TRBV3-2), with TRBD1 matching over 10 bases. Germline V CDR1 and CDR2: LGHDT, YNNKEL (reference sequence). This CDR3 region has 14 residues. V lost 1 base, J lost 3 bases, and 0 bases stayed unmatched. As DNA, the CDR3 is TGTGCCAGCAGCCAAGGGACAGGGGGCTACGAGCAGTACTTC. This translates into CASSQGTGGYEQYF.

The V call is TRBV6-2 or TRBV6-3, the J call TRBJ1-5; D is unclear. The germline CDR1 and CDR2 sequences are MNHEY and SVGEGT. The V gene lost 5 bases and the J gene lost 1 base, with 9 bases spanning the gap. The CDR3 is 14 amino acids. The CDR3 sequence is CASSLRLSNQPQHF. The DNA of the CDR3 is TGTGCCAGCAGTCTTCGTCTGAGCAATCAGCCCCAGCATTTT.

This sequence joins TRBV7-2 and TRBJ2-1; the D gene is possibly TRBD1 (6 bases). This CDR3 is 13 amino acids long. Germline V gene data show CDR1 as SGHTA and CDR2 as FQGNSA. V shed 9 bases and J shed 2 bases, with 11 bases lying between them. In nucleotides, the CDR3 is TGTGCCAGTGCACAGGGTACCTACAATGAGCAGTTCTTC. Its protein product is CASAQGTYNEQFF. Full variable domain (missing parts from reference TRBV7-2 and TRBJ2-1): GAGVSQSPSNKVTEKGKDVELRCDPISGHTALYWYRQSLGQGLEFLIYFQGNSAPDKSGLPSDRFSAERTGGSVSTLTIQRTQQEDSAVYLCASAQGTYNEQFFGPGTRLTVL.

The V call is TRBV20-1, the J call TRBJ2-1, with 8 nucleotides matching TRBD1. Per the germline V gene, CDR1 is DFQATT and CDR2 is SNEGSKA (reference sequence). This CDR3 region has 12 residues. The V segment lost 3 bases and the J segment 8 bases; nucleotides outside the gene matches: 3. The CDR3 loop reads CSASLTGDEQFF. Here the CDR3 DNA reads TGCAGTGCTAGTTTGACAGGGGATGAGCAGTTCTTC.

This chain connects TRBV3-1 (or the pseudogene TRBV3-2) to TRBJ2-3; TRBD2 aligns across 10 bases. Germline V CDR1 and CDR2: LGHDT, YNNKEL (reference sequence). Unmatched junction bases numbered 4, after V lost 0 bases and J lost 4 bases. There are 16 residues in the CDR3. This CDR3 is CASSQERLAGADTQYF. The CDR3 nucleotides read TGTGCCAGCAGCCAAGAAAGGCTAGCGGGGGCAGATACGCAGTATTTT.

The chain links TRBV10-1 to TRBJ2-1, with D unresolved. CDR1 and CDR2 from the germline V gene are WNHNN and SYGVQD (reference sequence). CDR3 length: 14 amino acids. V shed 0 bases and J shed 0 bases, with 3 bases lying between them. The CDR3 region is CASSESASYNEQFF. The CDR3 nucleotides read TGCGCCAGCAGTGAGTCGGCCTCCTACAATGAGCAGTTCTTC.